The sequence of this T cell receptor beta chain was determined in a study of cytomegalovirus exposure and HLA in healthy donors. CDR3 length: 14 residues. Trimming took 2 bases from V and 6 from J, leaving 10 bases between them. Looked up from germline, CDR1 is MGHDK and CDR2 is SYGVNS. In the PCR, 60 Vbeta and 13 Jbeta primers were used. Data came from immunoSEQ multiplex PCR; TCRdb stores just in-frame clones and leaves some out. The data show 150,000 to 200,000 clones, roughly 74% seen once. This chain joins TRBV25-1 and TRBJ2-2; maybe TRBD1 (5 bases). The sequenced material came from PBMCs. The clonotype originates from a male donor in good health and CMV-seronegative. This chain's CDR3 is CASSEEQASGELFF. The DNA for the CDR3 is TGTGCCAGCAGTGAAGAACAGGCGTCCGGGGAGCTGTTTTTT.